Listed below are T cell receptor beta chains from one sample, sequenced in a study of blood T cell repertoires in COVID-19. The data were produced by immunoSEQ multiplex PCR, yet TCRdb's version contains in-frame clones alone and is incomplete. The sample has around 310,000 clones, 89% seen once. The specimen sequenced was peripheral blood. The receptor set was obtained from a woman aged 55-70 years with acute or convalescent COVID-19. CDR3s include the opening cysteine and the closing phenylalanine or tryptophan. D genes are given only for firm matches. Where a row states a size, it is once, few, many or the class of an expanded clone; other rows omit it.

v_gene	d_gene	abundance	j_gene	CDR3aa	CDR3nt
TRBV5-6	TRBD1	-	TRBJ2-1	CASSRTGGANNEQFF	TGTGCCAGCAGCCGGACAGGGGGAGCTAACAATGAGCAGTTCTTC
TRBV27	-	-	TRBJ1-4	CASSLFQGINEKLFF	TGTGCCAGCAGTTTATTTCAGGGGATTAATGAAAAACTGTTTTTT
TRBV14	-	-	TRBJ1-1	CASSHRRGFLNTEAFF	TGTGCCAGCAGCCATCGGAGGGGCTTCTTGAACACTGAAGCTTTCTTT
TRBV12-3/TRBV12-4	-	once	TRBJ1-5	CASSPGGNQPQHF	TGTGCCAGCAGTCCAGGGGGCAATCAGCCCCAGCATTTT
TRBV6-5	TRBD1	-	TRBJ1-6	CASVLDRVNSPLHF	TGTGCCAGCGTACTGGACAGGGTAAATTCACCCCTCCACTTT
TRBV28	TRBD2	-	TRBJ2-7	CASSSGRTSGDEQYF	TGTGCCAGCAGTAGCGGGAGGACCAGCGGTGACGAGCAGTACTTC
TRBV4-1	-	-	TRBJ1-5	CASSVTPGGSNQPQHF	TGCGCCAGCAGCGTCACGCCGGGGGGGAGCAATCAGCCCCAGCATTTT
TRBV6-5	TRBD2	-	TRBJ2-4	CASSYLKGGAKNIQYF	TGTGCCAGCAGTTACCTTAAGGGAGGGGCCAAAAACATTCAGTACTTC
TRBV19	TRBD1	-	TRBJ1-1	CASSIEDRVGAEAFF	TGTGCCAGTAGTATAGAAGACAGGGTTGGGGCTGAAGCTTTCTTT
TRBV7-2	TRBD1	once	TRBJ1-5	CASSWGQGVDQPQHF	TGTGCCAGCAGTTGGGGACAGGGGGTCGATCAGCCCCAGCATTTT
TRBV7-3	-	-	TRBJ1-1	CASSLTADTEAFF	TGTGCCAGCAGCTTAACGGCCGACACTGAAGCTTTCTTT
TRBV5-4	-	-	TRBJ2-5	CASSQNLGRETQYF	TGTGCCAGCAGTCAAAATCTGGGGAGAGAGACCCAGTACTTC